The clone carrying this T cell receptor (beta chain) was found once. This sample was taken from a study of control samples from healthy donors and cancer patients. Clones were sequenced by immunoSEQ multiplex PCR, and TCRdb holds only the in-frame ones, with some missing. The sample records some 140,000 clones, approximately 91% being singletons. CDR1 and CDR2 from the germline V gene are MNHNS and SASEGT. The CDR3 contains 18 residues. V shed 1 base and J shed 0 bases, with 15 bases lying between them. This receptor was taken from a woman aged 25 to 39 in good health. The V and J genes are TRBV6-1 and TRBJ2-2, with a possible D match to TRBD2 (6 bases). The sequencing input was blood. In nucleotides, the CDR3 is TGTGCCAGCAGTGAAGGCGGGAAGAGAGTAACGAACACCGGGGAGCTGTTTTTT. As protein: CASSEGGKRVTNTGELFF.